The 27 T cell receptor beta chains presented below share a single source sample, sequenced in a study of identical twins. TCRdb re-analysed the 5' RACE reads in MiXCR, keeping a single row per CDR3 protein. The table has hundreds of thousands of distinct CDR3 sequences, around 7% seen once. These data were also filed under a second study, of yellow fever vaccine responses in identical twins.

The sample consisted of memory (CD45RO+) T cells sorted from blood. The receptors come from a woman aged 18-29 years in good health.

This clonotype was detected only a few times. The chain recombines TRBV2 with TRBJ1-5, with 12 bases lining up with TRBD1. From germline, CDR1 is SNHLY and CDR2 FYNNEI. After removal of 6 bases from V and 6 bases from J, the junction contained 6 bases not matched to a gene. CDR3 length: 15 amino acids. CDR3 residues: CASRPGQGASQPQHF. The DNA for the CDR3 is TGTGCCAGCAGGCCGGGACAGGGGGCATCTCAGCCCCAGCATTTT.

The table lists this clonotype with a few counts. The rearrangement links TRBV2 to TRBJ2-2, with 11 positions matching TRBD2. This CDR3 contains 19 residues. The V segment lost 9 bases and the J segment 4 bases; nucleotides outside the gene matches: 19. Germline CDR1 SNHLY, CDR2 FYNNEI. CDR3 loop: CARLNSGTSGSGGTGELFF. Written as DNA, the CDR3 is TGTGCCAGACTAAACTCGGGGACTAGCGGTAGCGGGGGCACCGGGGAGCTGTTTTTT.

The V call is TRBV24-1, the J call TRBJ2-3; D is possibly TRBD1 (6 bases). CDR1 and CDR2 (germline): KGHDR, SFDVKD. The CDR3 has 14 residues. With 5 bases removed from V and 4 bases from J, the gap between germline ends came to 12 bases. CDR3 in DNA: TGTGCCACCAGTGTACAGGGCCCCCCAGATACGCAGTATTTT. This encodes CATSVQGPPDTQYF.

This rearrangement joins TRBV7-3 to TRBJ1-1, with a weak D call TRBD1 (5 bases). V lost 1 base and J lost 5, with 8 bases in between. CDR3 length equals 13 residues. The germline V gene encodes CDR1 SGHTA and CDR2 FQGTGA. The CDR3 bases are TGTGCCAGCAGCTTAAAGGCAGGGACTGAAGCTTTCTTT. It is translated as CASSLKAGTEAFF.

There are many counts of this clonotype. The chain is built from TRBV7-9 and TRBJ2-1; no reliable D call. V lost 4 bases and J lost 7, with 11 bases in between. Germline V CDR1 and CDR2: SEHNR, FQNEAQ (reference sequence). This CDR3 is built from 13 residues. In nucleotides, the CDR3 is TGTGCCAGCAGCTCCTTGGGCCCAAATGAGCAGTTCTTC. Residues: CASSSLGPNEQFF. Drawing the rest from reference TRBV7-9 and TRBJ2-1, the complete variable domain is DTGVSQNPRHKITKRGQNVTFRCDPISEHNRLYWYRQTLGQGPEFLTYFQNEAQLEKSRLLSDRFSAERPKGSFSTLEIQRTEQGDSAMYLCASSSLGPNEQFFGPGTRLTVL.

This clonotype was seen ten or more times. V gene TRBV7-9 combines with J gene TRBJ2-2; D not certain. Germline assignment: CDR1 SEHNR and CDR2 FQNEAQ (reference sequence). The CDR3 consists of 15 residues. Trimming shortened V by 5 bases and J by 2 bases, and 12 bases separated the two germline ends. The CDR3 region is CASSPYTTNTGELFF. The CDR3, as DNA: TGTGCCAGCAGCCCGTACACCACTAACACCGGGGAGCTGTTTTTT. Supplemented by reference TRBV7-9 and TRBJ2-2, the full variable domain reads DTGVSQNPRHKITKRGQNVTFRCDPISEHNRLYWYRQTLGQGPEFLTYFQNEAQLEKSRLLSDRFSAERPKGSFSTLEIQRTEQGDSAMYLCASSPYTTNTGELFFGEGSRLTVL.

Many counts were recorded for this clonotype. The rearrangement joins TRBV10-2 to TRBJ2-7, with D tentatively TRBD1 (6 bases). This CDR3 contains 14 residues. The V end lost 4 bases, the J end lost 6 bases, and 16 bases lay between the germline ends. The germline CDR1 and CDR2 sequences are WSHSY and SAAADI. CDR3 in DNA: TGCGCCAGCAGTGCAGGACAGTTACTCTCCGAGCAGTACGTC. It is translated as CASSAGQLLSEQYV.

This clonotype was picked up many times. V is TRBV20-1 and J is TRBJ2-2; 8 bases are a match to TRBD2. Per the germline V gene, CDR1 is DFQATT and CDR2 is SNEGSKA (reference sequence). This CDR3 spans 14 amino acids. Trimming cost V 0 bases and J 6 bases; bases outside gene matches: 3. The CDR3 DNA reads TGCAGTGCTAGAGAAGCGGGGGTATCCGGGGAGCTGTTTTTT. Its protein product is CSAREAGVSGELFF.

This clonotype was counted ten times or more. This chain connects TRBV9 to TRBJ1-2; D is uncertain. Trimming left V 5 bases short and J 7 bases short, with 6 bases between. The CDR3 length is 10 residues. The germline gives CDR1 SGDLS, CDR2 YYNGEE. CDR3 in amino acids: CASSLGGYTF. The CDR3 bases are TGTGCCAGCAGTCTTGGTGGCTACACCTTC. The whole variable domain, filled in from reference TRBV9 and TRBJ1-2, reads DSGVTQTPKHLITATGQRVTLRCSPRSGDLSVYWYQQSLDQGLQFLIQYYNGEERAKGNILERFSAQQFPDLHSELNLSSLELGDSALYFCASSLGGYTFGSGTRLTVV.

The chain links TRBV6-5 to TRBJ2-5; D may be TRBD2 (7 bases). The CDR3 is made up of 15 amino acids. The germline gives CDR1 MNHEY, CDR2 SVGAGI. Trimming removed 2 bases at V and 5 bases at J, with 15 bases between. The chain's CDR3 is CASSYGGARLETQYF. The CDR3 DNA reads as TGTGCCAGCAGTTACGGGGGGGCCCGCTTGGAGACCCAGTACTTC.

This clonotype has a handful of counts. The chain couples TRBV6-5 to TRBJ2-1; TRBD2 matches 11 bases. Germline V lookup: CDR1 MNHEY, CDR2 SVGAGI. The CDR3 length is 16 residues. The junction had 5 bases not matched to a gene; V was cut back by 2 bases and J by 5 bases. CDR3 DNA: TGTGCCAGCAGTTACCCCGGGACTAGCGGTAACAATGAGCAGTTCTTC. Translated, it gives CASSYPGTSGNNEQFF.

Ten or more counts support this clonotype. The genes are TRBV4-1 and TRBJ2-3; 9 bases agree with TRBD2. The germline V gene has CDR1 MGHRA and CDR2 YSYEKL. The junction had 10 bases not matched to a gene; V was cut back by 0 bases and J by 15 bases. This CDR3 spans 14 amino acids. CDR3 nucleotide sequence: TGCGCCAGCAGCCAAGAGAGTAAGCTAGCGGGATATTATTTT. Protein product: CASSQESKLAGYYF.

The sample holds many counts of this clonotype. J is TRBJ2-7 and V is TRBV25-1, with 12 bases fitting TRBD2. The ends lost 4 bases at V and 0 bases at J; junction bases unmatched: 1. Germline V lookup: CDR1 MGHDK, CDR2 SYGVNS. The CDR3 extends over 15 amino acids. The DNA of the CDR3 is TGTGCCAGCAGTGGGACTAGCGGGATCTCCTACGAGCAGTACTTC. Encoded protein: CASSGTSGISYEQYF.

The chain couples TRBV6-5 to TRBJ2-5; perhaps D is TRBD1 or TRBD2 (5 bases each). The CDR3 extends over 15 amino acids. With 0 bases removed from V and 4 bases from J, the gap between germline ends came to 12 bases. Germline CDR1 is MNHEY and CDR2 is SVGAGI. The CDR3 region is CASSYSGVVRETQYF. The CDR3 nucleotides are TGTGCCAGCAGTTACTCGGGGGTAGTAAGAGAGACCCAGTACTTC.

This clonotype was seen a few times. The rearrangement joins TRBV7-9 to TRBJ1-6; D unclear. V lost 0 bases and J 7 bases, leaving 10 bases between the germline ends. Germline CDR1 reads SEHNR; CDR2 reads FQNEAQ (reference sequence). CDR3 size: 15 residues. CDR3: CASSLARVSNSPLHF. The CDR3 DNA sequence: TGTGCCAGCAGCTTAGCGAGGGTATCGAATTCACCCCTCCACTTT.

This chain joins TRBV20-1 and TRBJ2-7; D possibly corresponds to TRBD2 (6 bases). Germline V gene sequence: CDR1 DFQATT, CDR2 SNEGSKA (reference sequence). Trimming cost V 6 bases and J 4 bases, with 13 bases left between them. CDR3 length equals 12 residues. The CDR3 sequence: CSARRLDYEQYF. The CDR3 coding sequence is TGCAGTGCCCGAAGACTAGATTACGAGCAGTACTTC.

The gene calls are TRBV2 and TRBJ2-1; 15 nucleotides match TRBD2. The V gene end was trimmed by 11 bases and the J gene end by 4 bases; junction bases not matched to a gene: 15. This CDR3 has 18 amino acids. The germline V gene encodes CDR1 SNHLY and CDR2 FYNNEI. The DNA for the CDR3 is TGTGCCTTCAGTCCAGGACTAGCGGGAGGGCCTGGGTACAATGAGCAGTTCTTC. Its translation is CAFSPGLAGGPGYNEQFF.

The chain joins TRBV6-2 or TRBV6-3 to TRBJ2-5; D may match TRBD1 or TRBD2 (6 bases each). In germline, CDR1 is MNHEY, CDR2 SVGEGT. The V end was cut by 3 bases, the J end by 4 bases, with 12 bases between. This CDR3 has 14 amino acids. CDR3 bases: TGTGCCAGCAGTTATGGTGGAGGGGGAGAGACCCAGTACTTC. It codes for CASSYGGGGETQYF.

There are a few counts of this clonotype. This chain uses TRBV5-1 with TRBJ2-3; 8 nucleotides align to TRBD2. The CDR3 covers 15 residues. Germline values: CDR1 SGHRS, CDR2 YFSETQ. V shed 2 bases and J 3 bases; nucleotides not matched to a gene: 5. The CDR3 coding sequence is TGCGCCAGCAGCTTAGTCCAGCGGGGGACAGATACGCAGTATTTT. Protein product: CASSLVQRGTDTQYF.

This clonotype was picked up a small number of times. This chain joins TRBV21-1 and TRBJ1-4; the table's TRBD1 call for D was not verified on the DNA. TRBV21-1 is termed a pseudogene. The CDR3 spans 15 residues. CDR3 bases: TGTGCCACCGACGAAAACCGGGACAGGGGTGAAAAACTGTTTTTT. This encodes CATDENRDRGEKLFF.

This clonotype was counted ten times or more. The chain recombines TRBV3-1 with TRBJ2-3; D is uncertain. Trimming took off 2 bases at V and 7 bases at J, with 10 bases between the two ends. The CDR3 has 13 amino acids. CDR1 and CDR2 from the germline V gene are LGHDT and YNNKEL (reference sequence). DNA for the CDR3: TGTGCCAGCAGCCAACCACAGCTTTATACGCAGTATTTT. Protein sequence: CASSQPQLYTQYF.

The chain couples TRBV12-3 or TRBV12-4 to TRBJ2-5, with 9 bases fitting TRBD2. CDR3 size: 17 residues. Trimming at V came to 1 base and at J to 2 bases, leaving 8 bases not matched to a gene. The CDR3 region has the DNA TGTGCCAGCAGTTTAGGTGGGACTAGCCATATTCAAGAGACCCAGTACTTC. Translation: CASSLGGTSHIQETQYF.

This clonotype was detected only a few times. The rearrangement joins TRBV20-1 to TRBJ1-2; D gene unclear. The CDR3 runs to 9 residues. Trimming removed 6 bases from V and 10 bases from J, with 9 bases in between. The germline CDR1 and CDR2 sequences are DFQATT and SNEGSKA (reference sequence). CDR3 sequence: CSAPPAYTF. The CDR3 bases are TGCAGTGCCCCGCCTGCCTACACCTTC.

This clonotype was counted at least ten times. The chain combines TRBV7-8 with TRBJ2-1, with D possibly matching TRBD2 (5 bases). The CDR3 is 14 amino acids. Germline V gene lookup returns CDR1 SGHVS and CDR2 FQNEAQ. Trimming left V 1 base short and J 7 bases short, with 11 bases between. The CDR3: CASSLVERGNEQFF. For the CDR3, the DNA is TGTGCCAGCAGCTTAGTGGAGCGAGGGAATGAGCAGTTCTTC.

The chain combines TRBV19 with TRBJ2-7; D is ambiguous. Germline V lookup: CDR1 LNHDA, CDR2 SQIVND (reference sequence). Trimming pared 4 bases from V and 0 bases from J, leaving 7 bases between. CDR3 length equals 13 residues. The CDR3 is CASSKEHSYEQYF. DNA for the CDR3: TGTGCCAGTAGTAAGGAACACTCCTACGAGCAGTACTTC.

This clonotype was found many times. The chain recombines TRBV28 with TRBJ2-1; D is unclear. CDR3 length equals 15 residues. Germline loops: CDR1 MDHEN, CDR2 SYDVKM. Trimming removed 2 bases from V and 0 bases from J, with 8 bases in between. CDR3: CASSLGVSSYNEQFF. The CDR3 nucleotides read TGTGCCAGCAGTTTAGGGGTAAGCTCCTACAATGAGCAGTTCTTC. Using reference TRBV28 and TRBJ2-1 for the parts outside the CDR3, the full variable domain is DVKVTQSSRYLVKRTGEKVFLECVQDMDHENMFWYRQDPGLGLRLIYFSYDVKMKEKGDIPEGYSVSREKKERFSLILESASTNQTSMYLCASSLGVSSYNEQFFGPGTRLTVL.

This clonotype has at least ten counts. The V call is TRBV25-1, the J call TRBJ2-7; D unclear. Germline V lookup: CDR1 MGHDK, CDR2 SYGVNS. V lost 4 bases to trimming and J lost 5 bases, with 15 bases between them. The CDR3 consists of 14 residues. CDR3 nucleotides: TGTGCCAGCAGTGGGACCCTTGACGCCGACGAGCAGTACTTC. Translating it yields CASSGTLDADEQYF.